The 21 T cell receptor beta chains listed next were all sequenced from one sample in a study of T cell responses to AZD1222 COVID-19 vaccine. Data came from immunoSEQ multiplex PCR; TCRdb stores just in-frame clones and leaves some out. The sample holds roughly 100,000 clones; over 75% are singletons and the top ten take 20% to 25%. This material consisted of peripheral blood, taken on day 0 of AZD1222 vaccination. Receptors originate from an adult in good health.

The chain recombines TRBV7-8 with TRBJ2-1; TRBD2 aligns across 16 bases. The V gene end was trimmed by 5 bases and the J gene end by 7 bases; junction bases not matched to a gene: 5. CDR3 length: 16 amino acids. The germline CDR1 and CDR2 sequences are SGHVS and FQNEAQ. The CDR3 region has the DNA TGTGCCAGCAGCAAGGGACTAGCGGGAGGGGAAAATGAGCAGTTCTTC. Its protein is CASSKGLAGGENEQFF.

The V gene is TRBV7-3, the J gene TRBJ2-5, with a tentative D call TRBD1 (5 bases). Per germline, CDR1 SGHTA and CDR2 FQGTGA. With 6 bases removed from V and 1 base from J, the gap between germline ends came to 9 bases. The CDR3 spans 13 residues. The CDR3 DNA follows: TGTGCCAGCAGGAAGACAGTCCAAGAGACCCAGTACTTC. Protein product: CASRKTVQETQYF. The variable domain in full, completed from reference TRBV7-3 and TRBJ2-5, reads GAGVSQTPSNKVTEKGKYVELRCDPISGHTALYWYRQSLGQGPEFLIYFQGTGAADDSGLPNDRFFAVRPEGSVSTLKIQRTERGDSAVYLCASRKTVQETQYFGPGTRLLVL.

CDR3 region: CASSPGLVGQPQHF. The CDR3 DNA reads TGCGCCAGCAGCCCCGGTCTTGTAGGTCAGCCCCAGCATTTT. The chain is built from TRBV4-3 and TRBJ1-5; D uncertain. CDR3 length: 14 amino acids. V lost 4 bases, J lost 6 bases, and 13 bases lay in between. CDR1 LGHNA and CDR2 YSLEER come from the germline V gene.

The chain combines TRBV10-3 with TRBJ1-4; the match to TRBD1 covers 9 bases. The CDR3 length is 14 residues. Trimming took 8 bases from V and 6 from J; bases not matched to a gene: 7. Germline V lookup: CDR1 ENHRY, CDR2 SYGVKD. The DNA for the CDR3 is TGTGCCATCGGACAGGGGAAGATCGATGAAAAACTGTTTTTT. Translation: CAIGQGKIDEKLFF.

This sequence joins TRBV7-9 and TRBJ2-5, with D perhaps matching TRBD1 (5 bases). CDR3 length: 14 amino acids. Germline V gene lookup returns CDR1 SEHNR and CDR2 FQNEAQ (reference sequence). V lost 2 bases to trimming and J lost 4 bases, with 11 bases between them. CDR3 coding DNA: TGTGCCAGCAGCTTAACTTCCCAGGGAGAGACCCAGTACTTC. It encodes CASSLTSQGETQYF.

This clone was seen a handful of times. In DNA, the CDR3 is TGTGCCAGCAGCCCCCAGGGAGCGGTAAATGAGCAGTTCTTC. Its translation is CASSPQGAVNEQFF. The chain uses TRBV11-3 and TRBJ2-1; D assignment may be TRBD1 or TRBD2 (5 bases each). The CDR3 sequence is 14 residues long. Germline CDR1 is SGHNT and CDR2 is YENEEA. Trimming cost V 5 bases and J 7 bases, with 15 bases left between them.

Many counts were recorded for this clone. V is TRBV27 and J is TRBJ1-1; weak D call: TRBD1 (5 bases). V was pared by 4 bases and J by 1 base, with 13 bases between. Looked up from germline, CDR1 is MNHEY and CDR2 is SMNVEV (reference sequence). The CDR3 runs 15 residues. CDR3 nucleotides: TGTGCCAGCAGTTCCAGAAAAGGGGCGAACACTGAAGCTTTCTTT. As protein: CASSSRKGANTEAFF.

The chain recombines TRBV24-1 with TRBJ2-7; the D gene is possibly TRBD1 (8 bases). Trimming cost V 7 bases and J 7 bases, with 22 bases left between them. Germline CDR1 KGHDR, CDR2 SFDVKD. The CDR3 is 15 amino acids. The CDR3 bases are TGTGCCACCAGGGGGGGGACAGGCGGCTTAGAGGAGCAGTACTTC. It encodes CATRGGTGGLEEQYF.

This clone came up a few times. The chain combines TRBV10-1 with TRBJ2-5, with 8 bases fitting TRBD1. This CDR3 spans 14 amino acids. The germline CDR1 and CDR2 sequences are WNHNN and SYGVQD (reference sequence). Unmatched junction bases numbered 7, after V lost 5 bases and J lost 5 bases. CDR3 region: CASSSGTGKETQYF. CDR3 DNA: TGCGCCAGCAGTTCCGGGACAGGCAAGGAGACCCAGTACTTC.

The chain employs TRBV2 and TRBJ1-1; D unresolved. The CDR3 is made up of 14 amino acids. V lost 5 bases to trimming and J lost 1 base, with 11 bases between them. Germline V gene sequence: CDR1 SNHLY, CDR2 FYNNEI. In DNA form, the CDR3 reads TGTGCCAGCAGTACCCGGGAAGCGAACACTGAAGCTTTCTTT. It codes for CASSTREANTEAFF.

The chain links TRBV4-2 to TRBJ2-2; weak D call: TRBD2 (5 bases). Trimming stripped 1 base from V and 5 bases from J, with 8 bases between. CDR1 and CDR2 from the germline V gene are LGHNA and YNFKEQ. The CDR3 loop spans 14 amino acids. The CDR3, as DNA: TGTGCCAGCAGCCAAGCTAGGGAGACCGGGGAGCTGTTTTTT. It translates to CASSQARETGELFF.

The J gene is TRBJ1-6, the V gene TRBV4-3, with TRBD1 matching 9 bases. J lost 7 bases, V lost 0 bases, and 7 bases had no gene match. Germline-derived CDR1 and CDR2 are LGHNA and YSLEER. This CDR3 comprises 17 residues. CDR3 loop: CASSQERVGTGNSPLHF. The CDR3 bases are TGCGCCAGCAGCCAAGAAAGGGTGGGGACAGGGAATTCACCCCTCCACTTT.

The chain combines TRBV6-5 with TRBJ2-3; D tentatively fits TRBD1 or TRBD2 (5 bases each). Deletions cut 4 bases from V and 4 bases from J, with 15 bases between. Germline V gene lookup returns CDR1 MNHEY and CDR2 SVGAGI. This CDR3 is built from 15 residues. CDR3 residues: CASSFQVRGADTQYF. The CDR3 DNA is TGTGCCAGCAGTTTTCAAGTAAGGGGAGCAGATACGCAGTATTTT.

This chain links TRBV9 with TRBJ1-3; the D is unclear. V was pared by 4 bases and J by 6 bases, with 11 bases between. Germline V gives CDR1 SGDLS, CDR2 YYNGEE. This CDR3 has 13 residues. The DNA for the CDR3 is TGTGCCAGCAGCCCCCGGAACGCAAACACCATATATTTT. This translates into CASSPRNANTIYF. Complete variable domain (other parts from reference TRBV9 and TRBJ1-3): DSGVTQTPKHLITATGQRVTLRCSPRSGDLSVYWYQQSLDQGLQFLIQYYNGEERAKGNILERFSAQQFPDLHSELNLSSLELGDSALYFCASSPRNANTIYFGEGSWLTVV.

The chain has TRBV7-9 and TRBJ2-2; perhaps TRBD1 as D (6 bases). The CDR3 has 16 residues. V lost 3 bases and J lost 0, with 11 bases in between. The V gene's germline CDR1 is SEHNR and CDR2 FQNEAQ (reference sequence). The CDR3 DNA sequence: TGTGCCAGCAGCTTGGGGGCTACCACGAACACCGGGGAGCTGTTTTTT. It translates to CASSLGATTNTGELFF.

This CDR3 is CASSRDGSYEQYF. The DNA for the CDR3 is TGTGCCAGTAGTCGGGACGGGTCCTACGAGCAGTACTTC. The rearrangement uses TRBV19 and TRBJ2-7; D may be TRBD1 or TRBD2 (5 bases each). CDR1 is LNHDA and CDR2 is SQIVND in the germline V gene (reference sequence). Trimming cost V 5 bases and J 1 base, with 9 bases left between them. The CDR3 spans 13 residues.

The table lists this clone with a count of one. The genes are TRBV9 and TRBJ2-7, with 7 nucleotides matching TRBD2. The germline CDR1 and CDR2 sequences are SGDLS and YYNGEE. The length of the CDR3 is 16 residues. Trimming at V came to 0 bases and at J to 1 base, leaving 7 bases not matched to a gene. DNA of the CDR3: TGTGCCAGCAGCGTAGTGGACGGGGGGACTTCCTACGAGCAGTACTTC. Translating it yields CASSVVDGGTSYEQYF.

In its sample, this clone was seen once. This sequence joins TRBV7-2 and TRBJ2-7; D is uncertain. Trimming removed 0 bases from V and 2 bases from J, with 8 bases in between. CDR3 length: 14 residues. Germline CDR1 reads SGHTA; CDR2 reads FQGNSA. The CDR3 spells CASSLAAGPYEQYF. For the CDR3, the DNA is TGTGCCAGCAGCTTAGCGGCAGGACCCTACGAGCAGTACTTC.

J is TRBJ2-1 and V is TRBV24-1; D is unclear. This CDR3 comprises 14 residues. V gave up 1 base and J gave up 10 bases, with 13 bases separating them. Germline-derived CDR1 and CDR2 are KGHDR and SFDVKD. CDR3 loop: CATSDLGPGLEQFF. The CDR3 DNA reads as TGTGCCACCAGTGATTTAGGGCCGGGCCTGGAGCAGTTCTTC.

This rearrangement joins TRBV18 to TRBJ2-7, with D possibly being TRBD2 (7 bases). CDR1 is KGHSH, CDR2 LQKENI, per germline. The length of the CDR3 is 15 residues. Trimming took 6 bases from V and 4 from J, leaving 19 bases between them. This CDR3 is CASSGGLAELYEQYF. The CDR3 DNA reads TGTGCCAGCTCGGGGGGGCTAGCGGAATTATACGAGCAGTACTTC.

V gene TRBV7-3 combines with J gene TRBJ2-1; 7 bases are shared with TRBD2. The CDR3 totals 15 residues. The J segment lost 4 bases and the V segment lost 5 bases, leaving 8 bases of the junction unmatched. Germline lookup yields CDR1 SGHTA and CDR2 FQGTGA. CDR3 DNA: TGTGCCAGCAGCCCTGCTAGCGGCTTATACAATGAGCAGTTCTTC. Translation: CASSPASGLYNEQFF.